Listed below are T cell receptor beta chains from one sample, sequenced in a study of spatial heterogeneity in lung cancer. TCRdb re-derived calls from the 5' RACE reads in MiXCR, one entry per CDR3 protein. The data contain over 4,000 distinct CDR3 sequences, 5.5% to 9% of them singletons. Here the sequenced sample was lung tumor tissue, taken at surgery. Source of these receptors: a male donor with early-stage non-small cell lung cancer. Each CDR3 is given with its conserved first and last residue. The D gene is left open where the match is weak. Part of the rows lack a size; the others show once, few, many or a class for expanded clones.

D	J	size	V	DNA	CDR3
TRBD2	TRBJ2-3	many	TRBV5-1	TGCGCCAGCAGCTTGGGGACTAGCGGGGGGCGCACAGATACGCAGTATTTT	CASSLGTSGGRTDTQYF
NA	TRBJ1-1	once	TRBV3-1	TGTGCCAGCAGCCAAGATTTAGGAGATGATGAAGCTTTCTTT	CASSQDLGDDEAFF
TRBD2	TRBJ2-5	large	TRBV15	TGTGCCACCAGCAGCTTAGCGGGTGAGACCCAGTACTTC	CATSSLAGETQYF
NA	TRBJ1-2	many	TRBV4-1	TGCGCCAGCAGCCAAGGGGGGGCCCTTGGCTACACCTTC	CASSQGGALGYTF
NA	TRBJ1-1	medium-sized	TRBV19	TGTGCCAGCCGGGAGTTCATGAACACTGAAGCTTTCTTT	CASREFMNTEAFF
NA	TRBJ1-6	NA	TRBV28	TGTGCCAGTTGCCGGGAGGTTCGGAATTCACCCCTCCACTTT	CASCREVRNSPLHF
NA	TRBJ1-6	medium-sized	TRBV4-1	TGCGCCAGCAGCCAAGATTATGGGCTTACTAGGACACCCCTCCACTTT	CASSQDYGLTRTPLHF
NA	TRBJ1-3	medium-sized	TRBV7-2	TGTGCCAGCAGCTTAGTCAGGAGCTCTGGAAACACCATATATTTT	CASSLVRSSGNTIYF
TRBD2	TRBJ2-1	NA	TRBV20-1	TGCAGTGCTAGAGAGATTACTAGCGGATACAATGAGCAGTTCTTC	CSAREITSGYNEQFF
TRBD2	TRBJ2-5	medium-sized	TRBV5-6	TGTGCCAGCAGAGGACTAGCGGGGGGACAAGAGACCCAGTACTTC	CASRGLAGGQETQYF
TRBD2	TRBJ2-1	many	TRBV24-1	TGTGCCACCAGTTCCGGACTAGCGGGAAATGAGCAGTTCTTC	CATSSGLAGNEQFF
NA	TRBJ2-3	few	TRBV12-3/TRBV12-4	TGTGCCAGCAGTTACCTAGGAAGGGCGCAGTATTTT	CASSYLGRAQYF
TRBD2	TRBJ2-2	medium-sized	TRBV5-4	TGTGCCAGCAGCTTGACTAGCGGGGGATTATCGAACACCGGGGAGCTGTTTTTT	CASSLTSGGLSNTGELFF
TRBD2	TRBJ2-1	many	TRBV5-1	TGCGCCAGCAGTGACCGGACTAGCGACAATGAGCAGTTCTTC	CASSDRTSDNEQFF
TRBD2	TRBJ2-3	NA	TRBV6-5	TGTGCCACGAACCCCGGGGGGGGGCCCGCAGATACGCAGTATTTT	CATNPGGGPADTQYF
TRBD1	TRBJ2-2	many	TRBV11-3	TGTGCCAGCAGCCCGGGACAGGGCCCCACCGGGGAGCTGTTTTTT	CASSPGQGPTGELFF
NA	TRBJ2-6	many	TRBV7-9	TGTGCCAGGGACCCCCGATCTGGGGCCAACGTCCTGACTTTC	CARDPRSGANVLTF
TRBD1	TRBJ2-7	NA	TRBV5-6	TGTGCCAGCAGGAGGACAGGCTCCTACGAGCAGTACTTC	CASRRTGSYEQYF
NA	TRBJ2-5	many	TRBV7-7	TGTGCCAGCAGCCTTTCGGACATCCCATATGTCCAAGAGACCCAGTACTTC	CASSLSDIPYVQETQYF
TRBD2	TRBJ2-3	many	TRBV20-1	TGCAGTGCTATACTAGCGGGAGAGTTGGCAGATACGCAGTATTTT	CSAILAGELADTQYF
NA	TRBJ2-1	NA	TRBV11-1	TGTGCCAGCAGCCTTTTAGTGGCAGGGAAGGACAATGAGCAGTTCTTC	CASSLLVAGKDNEQFF
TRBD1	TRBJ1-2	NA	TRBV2	TGTGCCAGCAGTAATGGACAGGACGCTAACTATGGCTACACCTTC	CASSNGQDANYGYTF
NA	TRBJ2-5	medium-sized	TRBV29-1	TGCAGCGTTTTACAACAGGACTTTGAGACCCAGTACTTC	CSVLQQDFETQYF
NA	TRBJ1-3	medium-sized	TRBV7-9	TGTGCCAGCAGCTTAGGGAACTCTGGAAACACCATATATTTT	CASSLGNSGNTIYF
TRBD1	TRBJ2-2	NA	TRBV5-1	TGCGCCAGCAGCCCCGGGACAGGGGGCATAGCGAACACCGGGGAGCTGTTTTTT	CASSPGTGGIANTGELFF
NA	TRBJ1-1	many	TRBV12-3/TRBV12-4	TGTGCCAGCAGTTTATATAGCACTGAAGCTTTCTTT	CASSLYSTEAFF
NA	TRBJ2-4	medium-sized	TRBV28	TGTGCCAGCAGCCTCGGCAGGGACCCTGAAAACATTCAGTACTTC	CASSLGRDPENIQYF
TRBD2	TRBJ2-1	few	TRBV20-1	TGCAGTGCTAGCGGGAGGCGGAATGAGCAGTTCTTC	CSASGRRNEQFF
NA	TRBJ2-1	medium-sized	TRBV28	TGTGCCAGCACCCAAGCGGGTGGCTCCTACAATGAGCAGTTCTTC	CASTQAGGSYNEQFF
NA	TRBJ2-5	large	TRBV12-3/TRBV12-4	TGTGCCAGCAGTGCGTCGGGGGAGACCCAGTACTTC	CASSASGETQYF
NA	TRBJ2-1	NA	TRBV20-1	TGCAGTGCTGGGGACCTGGTAAACAATGAGCAGTTCTTC	CSAGDLVNNEQFF
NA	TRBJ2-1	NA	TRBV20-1	TGCAGTGCCACCAGGCAGCGGTCCAATGAGCAGTTCTTC	CSATRQRSNEQFF
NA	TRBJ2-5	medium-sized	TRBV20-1	TGCAGTGCTAGTTCCCAGCCAGTTTTATGGGACCAGTACTTC	CSASSQPVLWDQYF
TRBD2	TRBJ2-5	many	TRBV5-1	TGCGCCAGCAGCTTGGTCGGGGGGGAAGAGACCCAGTACTTC	CASSLVGGEETQYF
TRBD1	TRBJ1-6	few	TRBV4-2	TGTGCCAGCAGCCCAGAAGGACAGGCCAATTCACCCCTCCACTTT	CASSPEGQANSPLHF
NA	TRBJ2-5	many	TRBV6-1	TGTGCCAGCAGTGAGGTCGAGACCCAGTACTTC	CASSEVETQYF
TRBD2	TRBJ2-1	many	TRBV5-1	TGCGCCAGCAGCCCGGCAACAGCGGGAAATTACAATGAGCAGTTCTTC	CASSPATAGNYNEQFF
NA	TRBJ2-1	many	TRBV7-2	TGTGCCAGCAGCTCAGCCGCGAGCTCCTACAATGAGCAGTTCTTC	CASSSAASSYNEQFF
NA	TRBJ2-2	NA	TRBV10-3	TGTGCCATCGGACAGAACACCGGGGAGCTGTTTTTT	CAIGQNTGELFF
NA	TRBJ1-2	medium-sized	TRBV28	TGTGCCAGCAGCTTCGCGGAGGGGGGGCATTTCTATGGCTACACCTTC	CASSFAEGGHFYGYTF
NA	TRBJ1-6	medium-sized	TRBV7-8	TGTGCCAGCAGCAACACCGCCCACAGCGGGGCGGGTTCACCCCTCCACTTT	CASSNTAHSGAGSPLHF
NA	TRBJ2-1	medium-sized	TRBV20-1	TGCAGTGCCCCCCCCCGGCCTTACAGGACTGAGCAGTTCTTC	CSAPPRPYRTEQFF
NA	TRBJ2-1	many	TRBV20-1	TGCAGTGCCTATACCGGGACGGGCGTAATTAAGGAGCAGTTCTTC	CSAYTGTGVIKEQFF
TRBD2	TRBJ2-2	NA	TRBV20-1	TGCAGTGCTAGACACTCAAGCGGGGGGGCCGCCGGGGAGCTGTTTTTT	CSARHSSGGAAGELFF